One sample yielded the 13 T cell receptor beta chains listed below, sequenced in a study of CD8 T cells in ankylosing spondylitis. A single record per CDR3 protein comes from TCRdb applying MiXCR to the 5' RACE reads. The table records about 320,000 distinct CDR3 sequences, more than 9% of them present only once. Sequences were obtained from blood, either unsorted or a sorted T cell fraction (not recorded which). These receptors all stem from a female donor with ankylosing spondylitis or in good health (not recorded which).

This clonotype occurred many times. The rearrangement uses TRBV27 and TRBJ2-1, with 8 nucleotides matching TRBD1. V lost 3 bases and J lost 8; bases outside the gene matches: 9. This CDR3 comprises 15 residues. Germline assignment: CDR1 MNHEY and CDR2 SMNVEV (reference sequence). For the CDR3, the DNA is TGTGCCAGCAGTTTTCAGGCAGGGGGCGGTTATGAGCAGTTCTTC. Its protein is CASSFQAGGGYEQFF.

There are many counts of this clonotype. The chain carries TRBV5-1 and TRBJ2-1, with 7 bases aligning to TRBD1. CDR1 is SGHRS and CDR2 is YFSETQ in the germline V gene. Trimming took 1 base from V and 1 from J; bases not matched to a gene: 2. This CDR3 contains 15 residues. The CDR3 protein is CASSLTTGSYNEQFF. DNA of the CDR3: TGCGCCAGCAGCTTGACGACAGGGTCCTACAATGAGCAGTTCTTC.

In the case of this clonotype: Possible read error: a much larger clone is one base away. The V call is TRBV7-2, the J call TRBJ2-7, with D hard to call. The germline gives CDR1 SGHTA, CDR2 FQGNSA. The CDR3 spans 14 residues. Here the CDR3 reads CAGSLWALAYEQYF. CDR3 nucleotides: TGTGCCGGCAGCTTATGGGCGCTAGCCTACGAGCAGTACTTC.

The table lists this clonotype with a few counts. V and J are TRBV20-1 and TRBJ1-2; no clear D. V was cut by 3 bases and J by 0 bases, with 8 bases left in between. Per the germline V gene, CDR1 is DFQATT and CDR2 is SNEGSKA (reference sequence). This CDR3 contains 13 residues. CDR3 protein: CSASGQPNYGYTF. In DNA, the CDR3 is TGCAGTGCTAGTGGGCAGCCTAACTATGGCTACACCTTC.

This clonotype occurred many times. The rearrangement uses TRBV11-2 and TRBJ1-1; no firm D call. The CDR3 extends over 14 amino acids. Looked up from germline, CDR1 is SGHAT and CDR2 is FQNNGV. V was shortened by 5 bases and J by 1 base, with 11 bases between the two germline ends. In DNA form, the CDR3 reads TGTGCCAGCAGCCCTAGGTTCCGGAACACTGAAGCTTTCTTT. Translated: CASSPRFRNTEAFF.

The table lists this clonotype with many counts. The J gene is TRBJ2-1, the V gene TRBV12-3 or TRBV12-4; 8 bases map to TRBD2. After removal of 5 bases from V and 6 bases from J, the junction contained 6 bases not matched to a gene. The length of the CDR3 is 14 residues. CDR3 protein: CASSTAGLVNEQFF. Here the CDR3 DNA reads TGTGCCAGCAGTACTGCGGGACTAGTCAATGAGCAGTTCTTC.

This clonotype was counted many times. The chain recombines TRBV20-1 with TRBJ1-5; D unclear. V was clipped by 3 bases and J by 1 base, with 4 bases between them. Germline CDR1 DFQATT, CDR2 SNEGSKA (reference sequence). The CDR3 has 12 amino acids. The CDR3 spells CSASSSNQPQHF. CDR3 DNA: TGCAGTGCTAGCAGCAGCAATCAGCCCCAGCATTTT.

This clonotype was recorded many times. This chain links TRBV12-3 or TRBV12-4 with TRBJ2-3; 12 bases match TRBD2. The trim removed 6 bases at V and 3 bases at J, leaving 10 bases unmatched. This CDR3 region has 17 residues. The CDR3 DNA is TGTGCCAGCAGCCATCCCCAGACTAGCGGGAGAACAGATACGCAGTATTTT. Translating it yields CASSHPQTSGRTDTQYF.

This clonotype has a handful of counts. This chain uses TRBV28 with TRBJ1-5; unclear D gene. Trimming took 2 bases from V and 4 from J, leaving 9 bases between them. The germline V gene encodes CDR1 MDHEN and CDR2 SYDVKM. The CDR3 loop spans 14 amino acids. Here the CDR3 DNA reads TGTGCCAGCAGTTTAGATGCAGAGAATCAGCCCCAGCATTTT. This translates into CASSLDAENQPQHF.

This clonotype was found many times. The J gene is TRBJ1-2, the V gene TRBV20-1; the D gene is possibly TRBD1 (5 bases). Germline loops: CDR1 DFQATT, CDR2 SNEGSKA (reference sequence). The V gene lost 3 bases and the J gene lost 3 bases, with 20 bases spanning the gap. The CDR3 totals 16 residues. The CDR3 DNA follows: TGCAGTGCTAGTCCATGGGGGGGAGGGGCACACTATGGCTACACCTTC. It is translated as CSASPWGGGAHYGYTF.

This clonotype was seen more than once but under ten times. V and J are TRBV19 and TRBJ2-6; perhaps TRBD1 as D (6 bases). Germline V gene sequence: CDR1 LNHDA, CDR2 SQIVND (reference sequence). CDR3 size: 15 residues. The V gene lost 7 bases and the J gene lost 2 bases, with 12 bases spanning the gap. CDR3 protein: CASTADRTGANVLTF. The CDR3, as DNA: TGTGCCAGTACCGCCGACAGGACTGGGGCCAACGTCCTGACTTTC.

This clonotype was observed at least ten times. The chain employs TRBV11-2 and TRBJ2-1; the D is unclear. Germline CDR1 and CDR2: SGHAT and FQNNGV. The CDR3 is made up of 13 amino acids. V gave up 1 base and J gave up 10 bases, with 11 bases separating them. CDR3 amino acids: CASSLVGPAEQFF. In DNA, the CDR3 is TGTGCCAGCAGCTTAGTAGGGCCGGCGGAGCAGTTCTTC. The complete variable domain, with remaining parts taken from reference TRBV11-2 and TRBJ2-1, reads EAGVAQSPRYKIIEKRQSVAFWCNPISGHATLYWYQQILGQGPKLLIQFQNNGVVDDSQLPKDRFSAERLKGVDSTLKIQPAKLEDSAVYLCASSLVGPAEQFFGPGTRLTVL.

This clonotype was counted between two and nine times. The rearrangement joins TRBV20-1 to TRBJ2-3, with TRBD2 matching 7 bases. The germline CDR1 and CDR2 sequences are DFQATT and SNEGSKA (reference sequence). This CDR3 has 15 residues. Unmatched junction bases numbered 8, after V lost 5 bases and J lost 0 bases. The CDR3 bases are TGCAGTGCTGTCGGGGGGTCGGAGAGCACAGATACGCAGTATTTT. This encodes CSAVGGSESTDTQYF.